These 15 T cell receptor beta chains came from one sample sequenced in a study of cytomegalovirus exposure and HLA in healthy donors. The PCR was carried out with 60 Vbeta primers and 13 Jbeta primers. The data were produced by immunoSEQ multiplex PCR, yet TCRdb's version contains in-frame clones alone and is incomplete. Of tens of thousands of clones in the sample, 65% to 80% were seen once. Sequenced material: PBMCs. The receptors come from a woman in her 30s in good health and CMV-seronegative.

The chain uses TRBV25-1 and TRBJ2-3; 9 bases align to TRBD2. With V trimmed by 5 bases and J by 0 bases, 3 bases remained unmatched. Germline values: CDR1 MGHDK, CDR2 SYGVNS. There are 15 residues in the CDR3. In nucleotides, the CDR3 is TGTGCCAGCAGTAATGGACTAGCGAGCACAGATACGCAGTATTTT. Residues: CASSNGLASTDTQYF.

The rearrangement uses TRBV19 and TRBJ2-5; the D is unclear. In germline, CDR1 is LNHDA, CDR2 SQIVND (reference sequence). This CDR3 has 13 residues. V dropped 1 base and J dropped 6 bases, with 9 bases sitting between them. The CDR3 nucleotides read TGTGCCAGTAGTATAGCCTCTTGGCAGACCCAGTACTTC. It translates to CASSIASWQTQYF.

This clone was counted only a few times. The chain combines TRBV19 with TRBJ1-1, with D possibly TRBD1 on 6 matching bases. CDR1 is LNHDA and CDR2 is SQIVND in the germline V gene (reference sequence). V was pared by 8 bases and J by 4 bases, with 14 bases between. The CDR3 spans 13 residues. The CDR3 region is CASWKGGGTEAFF. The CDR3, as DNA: TGTGCCAGTTGGAAAGGGGGTGGCACTGAAGCTTTCTTT.

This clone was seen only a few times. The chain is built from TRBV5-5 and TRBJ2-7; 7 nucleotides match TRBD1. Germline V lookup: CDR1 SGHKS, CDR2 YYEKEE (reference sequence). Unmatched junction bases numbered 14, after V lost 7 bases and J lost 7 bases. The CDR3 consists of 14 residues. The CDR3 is CASFRDSKFREQYF. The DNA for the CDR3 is TGTGCCAGCTTCCGGGACAGCAAATTTAGGGAGCAGTACTTC.

The CDR3 DNA is TGTGCCAGCTCACCGCCTAGCGGGAAAGGATATGAGCAGTTCTTC. This translates into CASSPPSGKGYEQFF. This sequence joins TRBV18 and TRBJ2-1; 9 bases line up with TRBD2. Trimming took 3 bases from V and 8 from J; bases not matched to a gene: 8. Germline-derived CDR1 and CDR2 are KGHSH and LQKENI. There are 15 residues in the CDR3.

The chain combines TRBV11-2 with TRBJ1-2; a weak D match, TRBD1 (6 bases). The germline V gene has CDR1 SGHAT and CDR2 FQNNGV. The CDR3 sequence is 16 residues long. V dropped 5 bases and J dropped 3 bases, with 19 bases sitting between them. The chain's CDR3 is CASSAVIRPGDYGYTF. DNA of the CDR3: TGTGCCAGCAGCGCCGTAATCCGTCCAGGGGACTATGGCTACACCTTC.

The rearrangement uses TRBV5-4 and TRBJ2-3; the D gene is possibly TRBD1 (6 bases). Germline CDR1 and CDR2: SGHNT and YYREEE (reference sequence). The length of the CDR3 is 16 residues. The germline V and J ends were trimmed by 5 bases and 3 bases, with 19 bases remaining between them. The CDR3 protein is CASRQGQRIGTDTQYF. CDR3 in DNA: TGTGCCAGCAGGCAAGGACAGCGGATAGGAACAGATACGCAGTATTTT.

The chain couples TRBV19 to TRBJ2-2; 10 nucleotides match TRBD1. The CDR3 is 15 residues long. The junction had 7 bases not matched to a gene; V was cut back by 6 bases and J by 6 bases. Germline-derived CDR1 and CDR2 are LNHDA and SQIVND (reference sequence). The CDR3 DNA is TGTGCCAGTAGCGACAGGGGGCCTACTGCCGGGGAGCTGTTTTTT. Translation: CASSDRGPTAGELFF.

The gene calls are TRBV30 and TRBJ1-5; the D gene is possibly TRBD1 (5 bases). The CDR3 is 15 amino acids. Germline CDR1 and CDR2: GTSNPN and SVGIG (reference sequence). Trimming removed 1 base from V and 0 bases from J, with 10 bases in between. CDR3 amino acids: CAWSDRQYSNQPQHF. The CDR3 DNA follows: TGTGCCTGGAGTGATCGACAGTATAGCAATCAGCCCCAGCATTTT.

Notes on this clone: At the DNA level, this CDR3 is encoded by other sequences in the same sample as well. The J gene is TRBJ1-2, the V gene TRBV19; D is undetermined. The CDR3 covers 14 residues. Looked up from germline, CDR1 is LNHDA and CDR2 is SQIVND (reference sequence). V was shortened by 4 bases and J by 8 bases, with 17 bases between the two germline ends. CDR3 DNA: TGTGCCAGTAGTAAAGAAAAGGCGGCCTACGGCTACACCTTC. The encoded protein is CASSKEKAAYGYTF.

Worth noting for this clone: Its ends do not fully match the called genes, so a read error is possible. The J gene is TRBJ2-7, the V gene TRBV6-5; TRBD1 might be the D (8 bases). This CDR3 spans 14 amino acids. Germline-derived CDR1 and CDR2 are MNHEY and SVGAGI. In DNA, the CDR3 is TGTGCCAGCAGTTACTTACAGGGGGGGAGCCACTTGAACTTC. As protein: CASSYLQGGSHLNF.

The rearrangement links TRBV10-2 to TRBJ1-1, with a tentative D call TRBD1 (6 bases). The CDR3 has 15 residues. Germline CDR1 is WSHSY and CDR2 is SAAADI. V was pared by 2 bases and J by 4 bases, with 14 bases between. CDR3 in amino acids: CASSERNRASTEAFF. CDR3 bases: TGCGCCAGCAGTGAGAGGAACAGGGCGAGCACTGAAGCTTTCTTT.

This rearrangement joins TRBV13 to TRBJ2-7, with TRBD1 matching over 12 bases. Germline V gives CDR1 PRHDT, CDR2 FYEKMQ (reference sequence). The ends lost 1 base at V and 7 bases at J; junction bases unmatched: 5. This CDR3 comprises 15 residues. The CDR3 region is CASSLAGTGGGEQYF. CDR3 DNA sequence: TGTGCCAGCAGCTTAGCCGGGACAGGGGGCGGAGAGCAGTACTTC. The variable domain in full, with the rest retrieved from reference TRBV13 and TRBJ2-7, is AAGVIQSPRHLIKEKRETATLKCYPIPRHDTVYWYQQGPGQDPQFLISFYEKMQSDKGSIPDRFSAQQFSDYHSELNMSSLELGDSALYFCASSLAGTGGGEQYFGPGTRLTVT.

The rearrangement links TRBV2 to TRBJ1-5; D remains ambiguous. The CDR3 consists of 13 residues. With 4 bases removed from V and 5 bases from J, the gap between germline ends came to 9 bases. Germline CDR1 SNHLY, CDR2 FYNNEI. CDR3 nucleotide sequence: TGTGCCAGCAGTGCAGAACGGGATCAGCCCCAGCATTTT. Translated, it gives CASSAERDQPQHF.

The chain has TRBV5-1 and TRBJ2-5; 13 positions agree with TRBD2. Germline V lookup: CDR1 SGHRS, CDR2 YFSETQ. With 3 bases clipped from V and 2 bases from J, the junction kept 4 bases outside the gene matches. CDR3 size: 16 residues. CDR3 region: CASSYGLAGVQETQYF. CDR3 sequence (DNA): TGCGCCAGCAGCTACGGACTAGCGGGAGTACAAGAGACCCAGTACTTC.